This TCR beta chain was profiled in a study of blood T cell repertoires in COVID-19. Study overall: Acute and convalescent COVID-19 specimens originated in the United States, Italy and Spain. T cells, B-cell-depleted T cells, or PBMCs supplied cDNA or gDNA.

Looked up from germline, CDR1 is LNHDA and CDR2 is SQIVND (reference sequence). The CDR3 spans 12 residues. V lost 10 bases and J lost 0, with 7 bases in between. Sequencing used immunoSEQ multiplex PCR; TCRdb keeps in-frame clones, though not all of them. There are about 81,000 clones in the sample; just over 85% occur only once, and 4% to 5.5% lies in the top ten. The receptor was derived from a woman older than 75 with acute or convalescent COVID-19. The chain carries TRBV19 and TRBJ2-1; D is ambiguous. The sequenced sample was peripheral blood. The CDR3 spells CATRSSYNEQFF. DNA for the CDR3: TGTGCCACCCGCAGCTCCTACAATGAGCAGTTCTTC.